The 16 T cell receptor beta chains below all came from one sample that was sequenced in a study of PD-L1 blockade in urothelial cancer. Libraries were prepared by immunoSEQ multiplex PCR; TCRdb keeps only in-frame clonotypes and omits some of them. The sample yields around 110,000 clones, around 89% seen once. Time point specified: peripheral blood 6 weeks after treatment start. The sample was PBMCs, taken around atezolizumab (anti-PD-L1) treatment. The receptors originated from a man aged 55-75 years with urothelial cancer.

The chain has TRBV27 and TRBJ2-7; TRBD2 matches 9 bases. The trim removed 6 bases at V and 5 bases at J, leaving 5 bases unmatched. Germline loops: CDR1 MNHEY, CDR2 SMNVEV (reference sequence). This CDR3 comprises 13 residues. The CDR3 loop is CASRASGKNEQYF. Here the CDR3 DNA reads TGTGCCAGCAGGGCTAGCGGGAAGAACGAGCAGTACTTC.

V gene TRBV7-7 combines with J gene TRBJ1-1; possible D gene TRBD1, 6 bases. Germline CDR1 is SSHAT and CDR2 is FNYEAQ (reference sequence). V was trimmed by 5 bases and J by 6 bases, leaving 13 bases between them. This CDR3 has 13 residues. The CDR3 nucleotides are TGTGCCAGCAGCCCTCACCAGGGGTCTGAAGCTTTCTTT. Residues: CASSPHQGSEAFF.

This chain uses TRBV28 with TRBJ2-3, with 16 positions matching TRBD2. Germline CDR1 is MDHEN and CDR2 is SYDVKM. V shed 5 bases and J 6 bases; nucleotides not matched to a gene: 11. CDR3 length: 18 amino acids. The CDR3 reads CASSRGRGLAGGRDTQYF. The CDR3 nucleotides read TGTGCCAGCAGTCGAGGCAGGGGACTAGCGGGGGGGCGGGATACGCAGTATTTT.

J is TRBJ1-4 and V is TRBV5-1; the D gene is possibly TRBD1 (5 bases). V lost 4 bases and J 6 bases, leaving 13 bases between the germline ends. CDR1 and CDR2 (germline): SGHRS, YFSETQ. The CDR3 consists of 14 residues. For the CDR3, the DNA is TGCGCCAGCAGCCCGGGACTCATCGATGAAAAACTGTTTTTT. Amino acid sequence: CASSPGLIDEKLFF.

The gene calls are TRBV6-1 and TRBJ2-1, with 9 bases identical to TRBD1. Losses at the gene ends were 8 bases for V and 2 bases for J; bases not matched to a gene: 4. Germline assignment: CDR1 MNHNS and CDR2 SASEGT. The CDR3 sequence is 14 residues long. The CDR3 region is CASHRDRAYNEQFF. Here the CDR3 DNA reads TGTGCCAGCCATAGGGACAGGGCCTACAATGAGCAGTTCTTC.

This sequence joins TRBV6-5 and TRBJ1-4; no clear D gene. V shed 0 bases and J shed 2 bases, with 10 bases lying between them. The germline CDR1 and CDR2 sequences are MNHEY and SVGAGI. The CDR3 contains 16 residues. The CDR3 reads CASSYSGGGTNEKLFF. The CDR3 coding sequence is TGTGCCAGCAGTTACTCGGGAGGTGGGACTAATGAAAAACTGTTTTTT.

This clone appeared a few times. Additional DNA sequences in this sample encode the identical CDR3. The rearrangement links TRBV4-3 to TRBJ1-2; 10 bases align to TRBD1. From germline, CDR1 is LGHNA and CDR2 YSLEER. This CDR3 has 13 amino acids. V dropped 6 bases and J dropped 5; count of bases not matched to a gene: 3. The CDR3 loop is CASSPGQGYGYTF. CDR3 nucleotides: TGCGCCAGCAGTCCGGGACAGGGGTATGGCTACACCTTC.

The rearrangement uses TRBV5-1 and TRBJ1-6; D unclear. The germline V gene encodes CDR1 SGHRS and CDR2 YFSETQ. The V end lost 1 base, the J end lost 5 bases, and 7 bases lay between the germline ends. This CDR3 is 14 amino acids long. CDR3 nucleotides: TGCGCCAGCAGCTTGAGAGTAGATAATTCACCCCTCCACTTT. Its protein is CASSLRVDNSPLHF.

The chain recombines TRBV5-1 with TRBJ2-1, with 7 bases that match TRBD1. This CDR3 is built from 17 residues. The germline V gene encodes CDR1 SGHRS and CDR2 YFSETQ. The trim removed 0 bases at V and 0 bases at J, leaving 6 bases unmatched. CDR3 residues: CASSLDRGLRSYNEQFF. The CDR3 DNA follows: TGCGCCAGCAGCTTGGATAGGGGGCTTCGCTCCTACAATGAGCAGTTCTTC.

The chain combines TRBV6-6 with TRBJ2-5, with a possible D match to TRBD1 (5 bases). The ends were cut back, 8 bases at V and 5 bases at J, with 15 bases in the middle. Germline V gene sequence: CDR1 MNHNY, CDR2 SVGAGI (reference sequence). The CDR3 extends over 13 amino acids. CDR3 DNA: TGTGCCAGCGGAAAAGGGGTTGTGGAGACCCAGTACTTC. The encoded protein is CASGKGVVETQYF.

This chain uses TRBV5-4 with TRBJ2-3; 13 bases agree with TRBD2. CDR3 size: 14 residues. J gave up 9 bases and V 4 bases, and 5 bases lay outside the gene matches. The germline V gene encodes CDR1 SGHNT and CDR2 YYREEE (reference sequence). The CDR3 sequence is CASSKGLAGETQYF. In DNA form, the CDR3 reads TGTGCCAGCAGCAAAGGACTAGCGGGGGAGACGCAGTATTTT. The complete variable domain, with remaining parts taken from reference TRBV5-4 and TRBJ2-3, reads ETGVTQSPTHLIKTRGQQVTLRCSSQSGHNTVSWYQQALGQGPQFIFQYYREEENGRGNFPPRFSGLQFPNYSSELNVNALELDDSALYLCASSKGLAGETQYFGPGTRLTVL.

The CDR3 loop reads CASSAGVTSGASTYEQYF. In nucleotides, the CDR3 is TGCGCCAGCAGCGCTGGTGTGACTAGCGGTGCCTCAACCTACGAGCAGTACTTC. The rearrangement joins TRBV5-1 to TRBJ2-7; 9 bases match TRBD2. The CDR3 is made up of 18 amino acids. V lost 4 bases, J lost 2 bases, and 16 bases stayed unmatched. Germline values: CDR1 SGHRS, CDR2 YFSETQ.

This rearrangement joins TRBV7-9 to TRBJ1-1; 7 bases fit TRBD1. Germline V lookup: CDR1 SEHNR, CDR2 FQNEAQ (reference sequence). CDR3 length: 16 amino acids. Trimming cost V 4 bases and J 6 bases; bases outside gene matches: 14. CDR3 in amino acids: CASSSTEGQRSAEAFF. The CDR3, as DNA: TGTGCCAGCAGCTCAACGGAGGGACAGAGGTCAGCTGAAGCTTTCTTT.

This rearrangement joins TRBV5-1 to TRBJ1-5, with D tentatively TRBD1 (6 bases). Germline V gives CDR1 SGHRS, CDR2 YFSETQ. V lost 4 bases to trimming and J lost 0 bases, with 17 bases between them. The length of the CDR3 is 17 residues. The CDR3 nucleotides read TGCGCCAGCAGCCCGGCGCCCCAACAGGGTAGCAATCAGCCCCAGCATTTT. It is translated as CASSPAPQQGSNQPQHF.

CDR3 protein: CASSPAGLADSYEQYF. The CDR3 DNA reads as TGTGCCAGCAGCCCCGCCGGGCTAGCGGACTCCTACGAGCAGTACTTC. This chain uses TRBV9 with TRBJ2-7; 7 nucleotides agree with TRBD2. This CDR3 has 16 residues. V gave up 4 bases and J gave up 0 bases; unmatched junction bases: 10. Per the germline V gene, CDR1 is SGDLS and CDR2 is YYNGEE.

The rearrangement links TRBV7-6 to TRBJ1-4; TRBD1 aligns across 9 bases. This CDR3 is 15 amino acids long. V shed 5 bases, J shed 4 bases, and the junction held 5 bases outside the gene matches. CDR1 is SGHVS, CDR2 FNYEAQ, per germline. CDR3 sequence (DNA): TGTGCCAGCAGCCTTAGGACAGGGGATAATGAAAAACTGTTTTTT. Residues: CASSLRTGDNEKLFF.